The present T cell receptor (beta chain) was sequenced within a study of shared clonotypes between healthy human individuals. Across the study: Each donor contributed plates that comprised three CD4 naive, three CD4 memory, two CD8 naive and one CD8 memory.

This CDR3 comprises 14 residues. The V end was cut by 0 bases, the J end by 1 base, with 8 bases between. In germline, CDR1 is SGHRS, CDR2 YFSETQ. Remarks on this clone: What it binds is unknown.

Study-level results: On the whole, naive subsets had larger estimated richness than memory subsets had. Shared clonotypes: about 4.6% naive CD4, around 3.4% naive CD8, 2.3% memory CD4, approximately 0.41% memory CD8.

Genomic DNA of every subset was divided equally among multiple immunoSEQ plates. Assay used: immunoSEQ multiplex PCR; TCRdb lists only in-frame clones, some missing. This table holds roughly 1,500,000 clones, roughly 98% found once. This sequence was found in a man aged 25 to 40 in good health. This chain connects TRBV5-1 to TRBJ2-7, with D possibly matching TRBD1 (5 bases). Sequencing used naive CD4+ T cells sorted from blood. Subset denoted: CD45RA+ positively selected. The CDR3 nucleotides read TGCGCCAGCAGCTTGGAATCAGGGTCCTACGAGCAGTACTTC. Its translation is CASSLESGSYEQYF.